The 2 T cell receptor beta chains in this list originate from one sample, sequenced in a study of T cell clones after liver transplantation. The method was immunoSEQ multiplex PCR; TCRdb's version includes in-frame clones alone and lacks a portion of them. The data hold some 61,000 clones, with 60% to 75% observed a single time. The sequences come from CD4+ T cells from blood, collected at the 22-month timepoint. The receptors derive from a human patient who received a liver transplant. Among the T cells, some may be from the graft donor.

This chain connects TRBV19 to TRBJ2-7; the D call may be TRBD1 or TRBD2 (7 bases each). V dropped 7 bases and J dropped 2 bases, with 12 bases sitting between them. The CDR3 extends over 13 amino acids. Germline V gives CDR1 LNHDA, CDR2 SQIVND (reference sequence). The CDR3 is CASKGGTAYEQYF. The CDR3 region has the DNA TGTGCCAGTAAGGGGGGGACAGCCTACGAGCAGTACTTC.

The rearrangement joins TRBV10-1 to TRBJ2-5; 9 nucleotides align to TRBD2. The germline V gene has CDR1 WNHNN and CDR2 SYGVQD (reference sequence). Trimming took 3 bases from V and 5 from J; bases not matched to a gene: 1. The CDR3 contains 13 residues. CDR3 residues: CASSEAGGETQYF. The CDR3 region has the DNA TGCGCCAGCAGTGAAGCGGGGGGCGAGACCCAGTACTTC.